This passage covers 24 T cell receptor beta chains from one sample sequenced in a study of T cell responses to AZD1222 COVID-19 vaccine. Profiling relied on immunoSEQ multiplex PCR, and the TCRdb table lists in-frame clones only, not all of them. The sample records around 100,000 clones, 70% to 90% being singletons. The sample consisted of peripheral blood, taken on day 0 of AZD1222 vaccination. All receptors derive from an adult in good health.

The V and J genes are TRBV6-2 or TRBV6-3 and TRBJ2-1; 9 bases map to TRBD2. The CDR3 runs to 15 residues. Germline trimming cut 4 bases from V and 7 bases from J; bases unmatched to any gene: 8. Germline CDR1 and CDR2: MNHEY and SVGEGT. In DNA form, the CDR3 reads TGTGCCAGCAGTTCCTTAGCGGGAGCGGGGAATGAGCAGTTCTTC. It encodes CASSSLAGAGNEQFF.

J is TRBJ2-5 and V is TRBV11-3, with D maybe TRBD1 (5 bases). The CDR3 is 13 residues long. The germline CDR1 and CDR2 sequences are SGHNT and YENEEA. Trimming took 2 bases from V and 3 from J, leaving 7 bases between them. The CDR3 loop is CASSLQGEETQYF. In nucleotides, the CDR3 is TGTGCCAGCAGCTTACAGGGTGAAGAGACCCAGTACTTC.

The chain couples TRBV30 to TRBJ1-4, with TRBD1 as a possible D gene (5 bases). This CDR3 is built from 16 residues. CDR1 GTSNPN and CDR2 SVGIG come from the germline V gene (reference sequence). The V end lost 0 bases, the J end lost 0 bases, and 11 bases lay between the germline ends. The chain's CDR3 is CAWSVRGDPTNEKLFF. The CDR3 coding sequence is TGTGCCTGGAGTGTACGGGGGGACCCAACTAATGAAAAACTGTTTTTT.

The CDR3 is CASSGTGTFAGELFF. The CDR3 nucleotides are TGTGCCAGCAGCGGGACAGGGACTTTTGCCGGGGAGCTGTTTTTT. The chain employs TRBV11-3 and TRBJ2-2; TRBD1 aligns across 9 bases. Germline V gives CDR1 SGHNT, CDR2 YENEEA. The CDR3 loop spans 15 amino acids. Losses at the gene ends were 5 bases for V and 6 bases for J; bases not matched to a gene: 7.

The CDR3, as DNA: TGTGCCAGCAGCCGAGGGGGGGGCTATGGCTACACCTTC. Translation gives CASSRGGGYGYTF. The rearrangement links TRBV3-1 (or the pseudogene TRBV3-2) to TRBJ1-2, with D perhaps TRBD1 (6 bases). Germline V gives CDR1 LGHDT, CDR2 YNNKEL (reference sequence). The germline V and J ends were trimmed by 4 bases and 4 bases, with 10 bases remaining between them. CDR3 length equals 13 residues.

The CDR3 loop reads CASSLTSDEQFF. CDR3 DNA sequence: TGTGCCAGCAGCTTAACGTCCGATGAGCAGTTCTTC. The gene calls are TRBV11-2 and TRBJ2-1; no firm D call. The V end lost 2 bases, the J end lost 8 bases, and 7 bases lay between the germline ends. Germline V CDR1 and CDR2: SGHAT, FQNNGV. This CDR3 has 12 amino acids.

The J gene is TRBJ2-3, the V gene TRBV3-1 (or the pseudogene TRBV3-2), with D perhaps matching TRBD1 (6 bases). The CDR3 loop spans 11 amino acids. Germline CDR1 reads LGHDT; CDR2 reads YNNKEL (reference sequence). V gave up 4 bases and J gave up 9 bases, with 8 bases separating them. The CDR3, as DNA: TGTGCCAGCAGCCTCAGGGGCACGCAGTATTTT. Translation gives CASSLRGTQYF.

The gene calls are TRBV13 and TRBJ1-2; D is uncertain. The V end lost 1 base, the J end lost 4 bases, and 22 bases lay between the germline ends. This CDR3 region has 18 residues. CDR1 is PRHDT and CDR2 is FYEKMQ in the germline V gene (reference sequence). CDR3 nucleotide sequence: TGTGCCAGCAGCTTAGCCTCCCCGGGAGTCACCCTAGGCTATGGCTACACCTTC. It yields the protein CASSLASPGVTLGYGYTF.

The chain couples TRBV21-1 to TRBJ2-2; TRBD1 reflects the table's D call only, with no check against the DNA. TRBV21-1 is labeled a pseudogene. This CDR3 is built from 12 residues. CDR3 protein: CASRRGTGELFF. For the CDR3, the DNA is TGTGCCAGCAGGAGGGGGACCGGGGAGCTGTTTTTT.

This sequence joins TRBV6-1 and TRBJ1-2; D possibly corresponds to TRBD1 (6 bases). The V gene lost 0 bases and the J gene lost 11 bases, with 16 bases spanning the gap. Germline CDR1 and CDR2: MNHNS and SASEGT. This CDR3 region has 14 residues. In DNA form, the CDR3 reads TGTGCCAGCAGTGAAGCGGGGGCAGGCCTTATATACACCTTC. Its translation: CASSEAGAGLIYTF.

V usage is TRBV3-1 (or the pseudogene TRBV3-2) and J usage is TRBJ1-1, with D possibly being TRBD1 (5 bases). This CDR3 comprises 13 residues. The germline V gene encodes CDR1 LGHDT and CDR2 YNNKEL (reference sequence). V lost 1 base, J lost 4 bases, and 7 bases lay in between. CDR3 region: CASSQGGGTEAFF. The CDR3 DNA reads TGTGCCAGCAGCCAAGGGGGGGGCACTGAAGCTTTCTTT.

This clone has a handful of counts. The genes are TRBV4-2 and TRBJ2-7; D not certain. The V gene lost 3 bases and the J gene lost 2 bases, with 2 bases spanning the gap. This CDR3 is 11 amino acids long. CDR1 is LGHNA and CDR2 is YNFKEQ in the germline V gene. Written as DNA, the CDR3 is TGTGCCAGCAGCCAGGCCTACGAGCAGTACTTC. Protein product: CASSQAYEQYF.

V usage is TRBV5-4 and J usage is TRBJ2-1; 12 nucleotides line up with TRBD2. CDR1 SGHNT and CDR2 YYREEE come from the germline V gene (reference sequence). The CDR3 is 15 amino acids. V shed 2 bases, J shed 10 bases, and the junction held 7 bases outside the gene matches. CDR3 in amino acids: CASSLRLAGEGEQFF. The CDR3 DNA follows: TGTGCCAGCAGCTTAAGACTAGCGGGAGAGGGAGAGCAGTTCTTC.

The chain employs TRBV12-3 or TRBV12-4 and TRBJ2-1, with D maybe TRBD1 (6 bases). The V end lost 1 base, the J end lost 8 bases, and 9 bases lay between the germline ends. The CDR3 loop spans 13 amino acids. CDR3 nucleotides: TGTGCCAGCAGTTTAGGCAGGGGTGATGAGCAGTTCTTC. It specifies CASSLGRGDEQFF.

V gene TRBV28 combines with J gene TRBJ1-1; tentative D call: TRBD1 (6 bases). Trimming took 6 bases from V and 0 from J, leaving 17 bases between them. From germline, CDR1 is MDHEN and CDR2 SYDVKM. This CDR3 has 16 residues. The CDR3 here is CASSLPGRGLNTEAFF. The DNA of the CDR3 is TGTGCCAGCAGCCTCCCCGGGAGGGGGTTGAACACTGAAGCTTTCTTT.

V usage is TRBV6-6 and J usage is TRBJ1-2; D remains unclear. The CDR3 is 14 amino acids. V gave up 7 bases and J gave up 2 bases, with 14 bases separating them. CDR1 is MNHNY, CDR2 SVGAGI, per germline (reference sequence). The CDR3 nucleotides are TGTGCCAGCACCCACGGGTGGAAAAACTATGGCTACACCTTC. Translation: CASTHGWKNYGYTF.

The chain combines TRBV18 with TRBJ1-6; D is perhaps TRBD1 (5 bases). Per germline, CDR1 KGHSH and CDR2 LQKENI. The V gene lost 2 bases and the J gene lost 5 bases, with 10 bases spanning the gap. This CDR3 contains 15 residues. CDR3 loop: CASSPAGRDNSPLHF. CDR3 nucleotide sequence: TGTGCCAGCTCACCAGCAGGGAGAGATAATTCACCCCTCCACTTT. The variable domain in full, completed from reference TRBV18 and TRBJ1-6, reads NAGVMQNPRHLVRRRGQEARLRCSPMKGHSHVYWYRQLPEEGLKFMVYLQKENIIDESGMPKERFSAEFPKEGPSILRIQQVVRGDSAAYFCASSPAGRDNSPLHFGNGTRLTVT.

The gene calls are TRBV11-3 and TRBJ1-1, with 7 bases lining up with TRBD1. V lost 3 bases and J lost 4; bases outside the gene matches: 2. The V gene's germline CDR1 is SGHNT and CDR2 YENEEA. The CDR3 is 13 residues long. In DNA form, the CDR3 reads TGTGCCAGCAGCTTCCAGGGGGGCACTGAAGCTTTCTTT. Protein product: CASSFQGGTEAFF.

This chain joins TRBV7-2 and TRBJ1-5; D remains unclear. Per germline, CDR1 SGHTA and CDR2 FQGNSA. The CDR3 covers 15 residues. Trimming removed 1 base at V and 4 bases at J, with 11 bases between. CDR3 residues: CASSLVISLNQPQHF. The CDR3 DNA reads as TGTGCCAGCAGCTTAGTGATATCACTAAATCAGCCCCAGCATTTT. The variable domain in full, with the rest retrieved from reference TRBV7-2 and TRBJ1-5, is GAGVSQSPSNKVTEKGKDVELRCDPISGHTALYWYRQSLGQGLEFLIYFQGNSAPDKSGLPSDRFSAERTGGSVSTLTIQRTQQEDSAVYLCASSLVISLNQPQHFGDGTRLSIL.

The J gene is TRBJ2-4, the V gene TRBV28; no firm D call. V gave up 4 bases and J gave up 7 bases, with 11 bases separating them. CDR1 and CDR2 from the germline V gene are MDHEN and SYDVKM. The CDR3 runs to 13 residues. CDR3 amino acids: CASSSQPRNIQYF. In nucleotides, the CDR3 is TGTGCCAGCAGTTCCCAACCGAGGAACATTCAGTACTTC.

V gene TRBV19 combines with J gene TRBJ1-2; the D is unclear. Germline loops: CDR1 LNHDA, CDR2 SQIVND (reference sequence). The V gene lost 3 bases and the J gene lost 5 bases, with 7 bases spanning the gap. This CDR3 is built from 12 residues. The CDR3: CASSIRTYGYTF. The CDR3 bases are TGTGCCAGTAGTATCCGAACGTATGGCTACACCTTC.

The chain joins TRBV3-1 (or the pseudogene TRBV3-2) to TRBJ1-2; unclear D gene. The germline gives CDR1 LGHDT, CDR2 YNNKEL (reference sequence). The V end lost 1 base, the J end lost 6 bases, and 6 bases lay between the germline ends. The length of the CDR3 is 12 residues. CDR3 residues: CASSQGRDGYTF. CDR3 DNA: TGTGCCAGCAGCCAAGGGAGAGATGGCTACACCTTC.

The V call is TRBV3-1 (or the pseudogene TRBV3-2), the J call TRBJ1-6, with a possible D match to TRBD1 (5 bases). Germline V gives CDR1 LGHDT, CDR2 YNNKEL (reference sequence). The CDR3 has 14 amino acids. Trimming left V 3 bases short and J 6 bases short, with 9 bases between. The CDR3: CASSHRDRNSPLHF. CDR3 bases: TGTGCCAGCAGCCACAGGGACCGTAATTCACCCCTCCACTTT.

This rearrangement joins TRBV28 to TRBJ1-5; possibly TRBD1 for D (6 bases). V lost 2 bases and J 14 bases, leaving 25 bases between the germline ends. This CDR3 comprises 16 residues. Germline loops: CDR1 MDHEN, CDR2 SYDVKM. The CDR3 region is CASSLDLGGESAPKHF. CDR3 DNA sequence: TGTGCCAGCAGTTTAGATCTAGGGGGAGAATCAGCCCCCAAGCATTTT.